One sample yielded the 30 T cell receptor beta chains listed below, sequenced in a study of CD8 T cells in ankylosing spondylitis. Their specific antigens are unknown. TCRdb re-derived calls from the 5' RACE reads in MiXCR, one entry per CDR3 protein. The data contain 350,000 or so distinct CDR3 sequences, 8% of them singletons. Whole-study findings and limits: What appeared characteristic of ankylosing spondylitis blood was a TCR beta motif of about eight highly homologous variants.

The specimen sequenced was blood, either unsorted or a sorted T cell fraction (not recorded which). The origin of the receptors is a male donor with ankylosing spondylitis.

This clonotype was found a few times. The rearrangement uses TRBV7-2 and TRBJ2-7; 9 bases map to TRBD2. CDR1 is SGHTA, CDR2 FQGNSA, per germline. This CDR3 spans 14 amino acids. V lost 3 bases, J lost 4 bases, and 4 bases stayed unmatched. The CDR3 here is CASSFLAGVYEQYF. The DNA for the CDR3 is TGTGCCAGCAGCTTTTTAGCGGGAGTGTACGAGCAGTACTTC.

The V and J genes are TRBV4-2 and TRBJ2-3; unclear D gene. The germline CDR1 and CDR2 sequences are LGHNA and YNFKEQ. V shed 6 bases and J shed 5 bases, with 18 bases lying between them. This CDR3 region has 15 residues. CDR3 in DNA: TGTGCCAGCAGTCAGACTGCCGCCCCCATAGATACGCAGTATTTT. This gives the protein CASSQTAAPIDTQYF.

This clonotype occurred many times. V usage is TRBV5-1 and J usage is TRBJ2-7; perhaps TRBD2 as D (7 bases). This CDR3 comprises 14 residues. Germline CDR1 is SGHRS and CDR2 is YFSETQ. The ends were cut back, 4 bases at V and 6 bases at J, with 17 bases in the middle. The CDR3 DNA is TGCGCCAGCAGCCCGGGGGGCCCTCTCCGCGAGCAGTACTTC. Protein product: CASSPGGPLREQYF. Using reference TRBV5-1 and TRBJ2-7 for the parts outside the CDR3, the full variable domain is KAGVTQTPRYLIKTRGQQVTLSCSPISGHRSVSWYQQTPGQGLQFLFEYFSETQRNKGNFPGRFSGRQFSNSRSEMNVSTLELGDSALYLCASSPGGPLREQYFGPGTRLTVT.

This clonotype was observed many times. The rearrangement uses TRBV5-1 and TRBJ1-4; D is undetermined. In germline, CDR1 is SGHRS, CDR2 YFSETQ. The CDR3 length is 15 residues. The ends were cut back, 4 bases at V and 5 bases at J, with 15 bases in the middle. CDR3 sequence reads: CASSPETYRNEKLFF. CDR3 coding DNA: TGCGCCAGCAGCCCGGAGACCTACCGGAATGAAAAACTGTTTTTT. The whole variable domain, filled in from reference TRBV5-1 and TRBJ1-4, reads KAGVTQTPRYLIKTRGQQVTLSCSPISGHRSVSWYQQTPGQGLQFLFEYFSETQRNKGNFPGRFSGRQFSNSRSEMNVSTLELGDSALYLCASSPETYRNEKLFFGSGTQLSVL.

The chain combines TRBV3-1 with TRBJ2-1; D unresolved. V lost 4 bases and J lost 8, with 9 bases in between. The germline gives CDR1 LGHDT, CDR2 YNNKEL (reference sequence). This CDR3 is built from 12 residues. This CDR3 is CASSPAGDEQFF. DNA of the CDR3: TGTGCCAGCAGCCCAGCAGGCGATGAGCAGTTCTTC.

The chain recombines TRBV29-1 with TRBJ1-2; D gene uncertain. V was cut by 4 bases and J by 5 bases, with 17 bases left in between. Germline CDR1 and CDR2: SQVTM and ANQGSEA. CDR3 size: 14 residues. The CDR3, as DNA: TGCAGCGTTGCAGACGCCAGGACTCGATATGGCTACACCTTC. Translation gives CSVADARTRYGYTF.

The chain recombines TRBV6-5 with TRBJ1-1; tentatively, D is TRBD1 (5 bases). The germline V gene encodes CDR1 MNHEY and CDR2 SVGAGI. The V end was cut by 2 bases, the J end by 11 bases, with 24 bases between. The CDR3 runs to 16 residues. CDR3 nucleotides: TGTGCCAGCAGTTACCTTAATAGCAGGGTTTCCTCGCGGGCTTTCTTT. Translating it yields CASSYLNSRVSSRAFF.

This clonotype came up a few times. The chain uses TRBV7-9 and TRBJ1-1; TRBD1 matches 9 bases. This CDR3 has 16 amino acids. Looked up from germline, CDR1 is SEHNR and CDR2 is FQNEAQ (reference sequence). The V gene end was trimmed by 7 bases and the J gene end by 1 base; junction bases not matched to a gene: 10. CDR3 nucleotides: TGTGCCAGCACCATCGGGACAGGGAACAGGAACACTGAAGCTTTCTTT. The encoded protein is CASTIGTGNRNTEAFF. The full variable domain, with the rest looked up from reference TRBV7-9 and TRBJ1-1, is DTGVSQNPRHKITKRGQNVTFRCDPISEHNRLYWYRQTLGQGPEFLTYFQNEAQLEKSRLLSDRFSAERPKGSFSTLEIQRTEQGDSAMYLCASTIGTGNRNTEAFFGQGTRLTVV.

This clonotype has a count of ten or more. This chain links TRBV5-1 with TRBJ2-1; the match to TRBD2 covers 13 bases. The V gene end was trimmed by 3 bases and the J gene end by 6 bases; junction bases not matched to a gene: 6. The CDR3 loop spans 16 amino acids. Germline V lookup: CDR1 SGHRS, CDR2 YFSETQ. The CDR3 reads CASSSHTSGRANEQFF. CDR3 bases: TGCGCCAGCAGCTCCCACACTAGCGGGAGGGCCAATGAGCAGTTCTTC.

This clonotype was seen a handful of times. The chain employs TRBV20-1 and TRBJ2-6; D is perhaps TRBD1 or TRBD2 (5 bases each). CDR1 DFQATT and CDR2 SNEGSKA come from the germline V gene (reference sequence). CDR3 size: 16 residues. Trimming stripped 4 bases from V and 2 bases from J, with 15 bases between. CDR3 in DNA: TGCAGTGCTACCTACCGGGGCTCTCCTGGGGCCAACGTCCTGACTTTC. This codes for CSATYRGSPGANVLTF.

The chain joins TRBV11-2 to TRBJ2-7, with D unclear. V was trimmed by 2 bases and J by 4 bases, leaving 6 bases between them. The CDR3 sequence is 12 residues long. Per germline, CDR1 SGHAT and CDR2 FQNNGV. The CDR3 is CASSLNLYEQYF. CDR3 in DNA: TGTGCCAGCAGCTTAAACCTATACGAGCAGTACTTC.

This clonotype was picked up many times. The gene calls are TRBV29-1 and TRBJ1-2, with no clear D. CDR1 is SQVTM and CDR2 is ANQGSEA in the germline V gene. This CDR3 has 12 residues. The V gene lost 1 base and the J gene lost 2 bases, with 5 bases spanning the gap. The CDR3 here is CSVEGWNYGYTF. The CDR3, as DNA: TGCAGCGTTGAAGGGTGGAACTATGGCTACACCTTC.

This clonotype was observed a few times. The CDR3 sequence: CASSFVTNNEQFF. CDR3 nucleotides: TGTGCCAGCAGTTTCGTGACCAACAATGAGCAGTTCTTC. V gene TRBV27 combines with J gene TRBJ2-1, with D hard to call. CDR1 is MNHEY, CDR2 SMNVEV, per germline (reference sequence). This CDR3 is 13 amino acids long. Trimming cost V 3 bases and J 5 bases, with 8 bases left between them.

Written as DNA, the CDR3 is TGTGCCAGCTCACCACGAGAGTGGAGGAATACGCAGTATTTT. Translating it yields CASSPREWRNTQYF. The gene calls are TRBV18 and TRBJ2-3; D might be TRBD2 (5 bases). Deletions cut 1 base from V and 7 bases from J, with 12 bases between. CDR1 KGHSH and CDR2 LQKENI come from the germline V gene. The CDR3 contains 14 residues. The whole variable domain, filled in from reference TRBV18 and TRBJ2-3, reads NAGVMQNPRHLVRRRGQEARLRCSPMKGHSHVYWYRQLPEEGLKFMVYLQKENIIDESGMPKERFSAEFPKEGPSILRIQQVVRGDSAAYFCASSPREWRNTQYFGPGTRLTVL.

This chain connects TRBV3-1 to TRBJ2-2, with 12 bases identical to TRBD2. The CDR3 is 19 residues long. V trimming: 4 bases; J trimming: 4 bases; junction bases outside the gene matches: 13. Germline V gene lookup returns CDR1 LGHDT and CDR2 YNNKEL (reference sequence). The CDR3 region has the DNA TGTGCCAGCAGCCGAAGACTTCCTAGCGGGAGGGACGGCACCGGGGAGCTGTTTTTT. Translating it yields CASSRRLPSGRDGTGELFF.

This clonotype was seen at least ten times. V gene TRBV9 combines with J gene TRBJ2-7; no definite D call. CDR1 and CDR2 (germline): SGDLS, YYNGEE. V was pared by 2 bases and J by 0 bases, with 12 bases between. The CDR3 is 15 amino acids. CDR3 bases: TGTGCCAGCAGCGTTTCAGGTTGGAGCTCCTACGAGCAGTACTTC. As protein: CASSVSGWSSYEQYF.

In its sample, this clonotype was seen a few times. The chain recombines TRBV12-3 or TRBV12-4 with TRBJ2-7; TRBD2 aligns across 7 bases. The CDR3 sequence is 13 residues long. V was clipped by 3 bases and J by 5 bases; unmatched bases: 4. In DNA, the CDR3 is TGTGCCAGCAGTTTGAGTCTAGCGGACGAGCAGTACTTC. Protein product: CASSLSLADEQYF.

This clonotype occurred many times. The chain is built from TRBV20-1 and TRBJ1-1; D remains ambiguous. Looked up from germline, CDR1 is DFQATT and CDR2 is SNEGSKA (reference sequence). This CDR3 has 13 amino acids. With 6 bases removed from V and 7 bases from J, the gap between germline ends came to 18 bases. The CDR3 spells CSAERVGPREAFF. The CDR3 nucleotides are TGCAGTGCCGAGAGGGTGGGCCCTCGTGAAGCTTTCTTT.

There are many counts of this clonotype. V and J are TRBV28 and TRBJ2-3; no definite D call. This CDR3 region has 12 residues. The germline gives CDR1 MDHEN, CDR2 SYDVKM. This CDR3 is CACMQSTDTQYF. The DNA for the CDR3 is TGTGCTTGCATGCAGTCCACAGATACGCAGTATTTT.

This clonotype has only a few counts. An end of the junction does not agree with germline; a read error may underlie this. The CDR3: CASSLDRGARYTF. The CDR3 DNA reads TGTGCCAGCAGCTTAGATCGTGGGGCCCGGTACACCTTT. The chain links TRBV11-2 to TRBJ1-1, with a weak D call TRBD1 (5 bases). The CDR3 covers 13 residues. Germline CDR1 reads SGHAT; CDR2 reads FQNNGV.

The chain joins TRBV5-1 to TRBJ2-3; D tentatively reads TRBD1 or TRBD2 (5 bases each). CDR3 length equals 16 residues. Germline V lookup: CDR1 SGHRS, CDR2 YFSETQ. V lost 2 bases, J lost 2 bases, and 15 bases lay in between. The CDR3 DNA reads TGCGCCAGCAGCTTATCACACCCGGGGACCACAGATACGCAGTATTTT. Amino acids: CASSLSHPGTTDTQYF.

V usage is TRBV4-2 and J usage is TRBJ2-2, with 9 positions matching TRBD2. Germline V gives CDR1 LGHNA, CDR2 YNFKEQ. V lost 5 bases, J lost 5 bases, and 9 bases stayed unmatched. The CDR3 is made up of 16 amino acids. The CDR3 spells CASSASSGSKTGELFF. The CDR3 DNA sequence: TGTGCCAGCAGCGCGAGTAGCGGGAGCAAGACCGGGGAGCTGTTTTTT.

Only a few counts were recorded for this clonotype. V usage is TRBV7-2 and J usage is TRBJ1-2; a possible D gene is TRBD1 (5 bases). Trimming pared 1 base from V and 8 bases from J, leaving 14 bases between. This CDR3 is 14 amino acids long. CDR1 is SGHTA, CDR2 FQGNSA, per germline. Here the CDR3 DNA reads TGTGCCAGCAGCTTAGATCCAGGGACGGGAGGCTACACCTTC. Translated: CASSLDPGTGGYTF. The whole variable domain, filled in from reference TRBV7-2 and TRBJ1-2, reads GAGVSQSPSNKVTEKGKDVELRCDPISGHTALYWYRQSLGQGLEFLIYFQGNSAPDKSGLPSDRFSAERTGGSVSTLTIQRTQQEDSAVYLCASSLDPGTGGYTFGSGTRLTVV.

The chain recombines TRBV27 with TRBJ1-5; no reliable D call. Germline V CDR1 and CDR2: MNHEY, SMNVEV (reference sequence). Trimming took 4 bases from V and 3 from J, leaving 16 bases between them. This CDR3 has 16 residues. DNA for the CDR3: TGTGCCAGCAGTTCCACCGGTGGCGGACTCAATCAGCCCCAGCATTTT. Translation gives CASSSTGGGLNQPQHF.

The chain has TRBV4-2 and TRBJ2-7, with a tentative D call TRBD1 (6 bases). The CDR3 has 17 residues. The ends were cut back, 0 bases at V and 5 bases at J, with 20 bases in the middle. Germline CDR1 is LGHNA and CDR2 is YNFKEQ. CDR3 amino acids: CASSQERWTDQSDEQYF. The DNA of the CDR3 is TGTGCCAGCAGCCAAGAACGGTGGACAGACCAAAGCGACGAGCAGTACTTC.

In this sample, this clonotype turned up many times. This rearrangement joins TRBV28 to TRBJ2-7, with 9 bases lining up with TRBD1. Germline V gives CDR1 MDHEN, CDR2 SYDVKM. J was trimmed by 2 bases and V by 6 bases; bases with no gene match: 5. The CDR3 contains 14 residues. Written as DNA, the CDR3 is TGTGCCAGCAGCCCGGGACAGGGCGCCTACGAGCAGTACTTC. It yields the protein CASSPGQGAYEQYF.

In its sample, this clonotype was seen a few times. This chain joins TRBV20-1 and TRBJ2-5; a possible D gene is TRBD2 (5 bases). V lost 3 bases and J lost 5, with 19 bases in between. Germline V gene data show CDR1 as DFQATT and CDR2 as SNEGSKA (reference sequence). This CDR3 is 15 amino acids long. Here the CDR3 reads CSARDAGRRRETQYF. The DNA for the CDR3 is TGCAGTGCTAGGGACGCGGGCCGCCGGCGGGAGACCCAGTACTTC.

This clonotype was counted between two and nine times. The chain joins TRBV11-2 to TRBJ2-3; unclear D gene. The ends were cut back, 1 base at V and 2 bases at J, with 10 bases in the middle. The CDR3 sequence is 15 residues long. Germline V CDR1 and CDR2: SGHAT, FQNNGV. For the CDR3, the DNA is TGTGCCAGCAGCTTAGGTTTCCCTAACACAGATACGCAGTATTTT. Its translation is CASSLGFPNTDTQYF.

There are many counts of this clonotype. This chain links TRBV7-9 with TRBJ2-7; D remains ambiguous. The CDR3 runs 12 residues. Per germline, CDR1 SEHNR and CDR2 FQNEAQ (reference sequence). Trimming removed 5 bases from V and 3 bases from J, with 8 bases in between. The chain's CDR3 is CASSPGHYEQYF. The CDR3, as DNA: TGTGCCAGCAGCCCCGGCCACTACGAGCAGTACTTC. The full variable domain, in which reference TRBV7-9 and TRBJ2-7 provide the parts outside the CDR3, is DTGVSQNPRHKITKRGQNVTFRCDPISEHNRLYWYRQTLGQGPEFLTYFQNEAQLEKSRLLSDRFSAERPKGSFSTLEIQRTEQGDSAMYLCASSPGHYEQYFGPGTRLTVT.

This chain connects TRBV5-1 to TRBJ2-2; 8 nucleotides align to TRBD1. The ends lost 2 bases at V and 0 bases at J; junction bases unmatched: 9. Germline CDR1 SGHRS, CDR2 YFSETQ. This CDR3 region has 18 residues. The CDR3 reads CASSLSPGTGSNTGELFF. The CDR3 DNA is TGCGCCAGCAGCTTATCCCCCGGGACAGGATCGAACACCGGGGAGCTGTTTTTT.